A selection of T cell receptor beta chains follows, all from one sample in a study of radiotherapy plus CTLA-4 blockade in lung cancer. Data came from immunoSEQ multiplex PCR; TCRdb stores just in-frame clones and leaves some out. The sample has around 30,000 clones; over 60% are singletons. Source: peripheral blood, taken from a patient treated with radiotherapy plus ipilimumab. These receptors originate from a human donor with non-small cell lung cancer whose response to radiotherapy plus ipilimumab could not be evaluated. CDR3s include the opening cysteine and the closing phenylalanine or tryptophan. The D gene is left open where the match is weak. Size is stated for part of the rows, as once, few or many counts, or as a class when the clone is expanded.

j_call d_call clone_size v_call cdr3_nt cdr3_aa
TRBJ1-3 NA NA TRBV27 TGTGCCAGCAGTTTATCCGTTGGAAGCGCTGGAAACACCATATATTTT CASSLSVGSAGNTIYF
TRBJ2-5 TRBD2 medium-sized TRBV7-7 TGTGCCAGCAGCCTGGGGACTAGCGGGAGTAGGGAGACCCAGTACTTC CASSLGTSGSRETQYF
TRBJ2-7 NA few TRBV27 TGTGCCAGCAGTTCCCACTACAGGGTATCCTCCTACGAGCAGTACTTC CASSSHYRVSSYEQYF
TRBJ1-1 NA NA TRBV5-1 TGCGCCAGCAGCTCCAGTATGACCCGGAGGGGCACTGAAGCTTTCTTT CASSSSMTRRGTEAFF
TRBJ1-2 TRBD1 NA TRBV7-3 TGTGCCAGCAGCTCGCTGGGACAGGGCTATGGCTACACCTTC CASSSLGQGYGYTF
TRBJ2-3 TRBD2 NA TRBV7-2 TGTGCCAGCAGCTTACGATCCAGCGGGAGTGGTGATACGCAGTATTTT CASSLRSSGSGDTQYF
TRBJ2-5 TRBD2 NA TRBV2 TGTGCCAGCAGTGAAGCCTTCGGCGGGGGGGGGACCCAGTACTTC CASSEAFGGGGTQYF
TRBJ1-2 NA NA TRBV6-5 TGTGCCAGCAGAAAACCTGGAGCGCGGGCGGTTGGCTACACCTTC CASRKPGARAVGYTF
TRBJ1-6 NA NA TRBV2 TGTGCCAGCAGTGAATCAGGGGATAATTCACCCCTCCACTTT CASSESGDNSPLHF
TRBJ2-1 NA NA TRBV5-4 TGTGCCAGCAGCCCGGGTGTAGAGTTGGAGCAGTTCTTC CASSPGVELEQFF
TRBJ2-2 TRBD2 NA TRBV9 TGTGCCAGCAGCTCCGGCGGGAGTAACACCGGGGAGCTGTTTTTT CASSSGGSNTGELFF
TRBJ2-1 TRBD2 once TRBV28 TGTGCCAGCAGCCGGACTAGCGGGAAAGGATACAATGAGCAGTTCTTC CASSRTSGKGYNEQFF
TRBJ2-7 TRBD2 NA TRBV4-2 TGTGCCAGCAGCCGAACGCTAGCGGGAGGCTCCTACGAGCAGTACTTC CASSRTLAGGSYEQYF
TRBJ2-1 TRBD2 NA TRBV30 TGTGCGCGGGGTTCGGGACTAGGTGCATACAATGAGCAGTTCTTC CARGSGLGAYNEQFF
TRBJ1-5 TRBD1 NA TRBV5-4 TGTGCCAGCAGCCAAGTTGCCGGGACAGGGACTCAGCCCCAGCATTTT CASSQVAGTGTQPQHF
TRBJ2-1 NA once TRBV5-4 TGTGCCAGCAGCTTGGGGGCAGAGGGTGAGCAGTTCTTC CASSLGAEGEQFF
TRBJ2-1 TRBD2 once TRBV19 TGTGCCAGTAGTATTCCTCTCTTAGCGGGAACATACAATGAGCAGTTCTTC CASSIPLLAGTYNEQFF
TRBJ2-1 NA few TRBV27 TGTGCCAGCAGTTTATTTGCTGGGAGCTCCTACAATGAGCAGTTCTTC CASSLFAGSSYNEQFF
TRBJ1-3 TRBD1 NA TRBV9 TGTGCCAGCAACGAAGGGGGCGGCTGGAGAAACACCATATATTTT CASNEGGGWRNTIYF
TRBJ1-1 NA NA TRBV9 TGTGCCAGCAGCACATTAGACAGTAGGACTGAAGCTTTCTTT CASSTLDSRTEAFF
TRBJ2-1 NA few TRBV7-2 TGTGCCAGCAGCTTATACTCCGAGAGCTCCTACAATGAGCAGTTCTTC CASSLYSESSYNEQFF
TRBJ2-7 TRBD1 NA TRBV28 TGTGCGACGAGACAGGGACCACCTCAGTACTTC CATRQGPPQYF
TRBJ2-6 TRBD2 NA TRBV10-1 TGCGCCAGCAGTGCGAGTAGACTAGCGGGAAACTCTGGGGCCAACGTCCTGACTTTC CASSASRLAGNSGANVLTF
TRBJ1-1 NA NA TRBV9 TGTGCCAGCAGCCCCGGACACAGAGTGAACACTGAAGCTTTCTTT CASSPGHRVNTEAFF
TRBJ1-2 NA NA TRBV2 TGTGCCAGCAGTTACGACCAGGGTGAATATGGCTACACCTTC CASSYDQGEYGYTF
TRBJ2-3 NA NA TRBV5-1 TGCGCCAGCAGACCGGACAAGGATACGCAGTATTTT CASRPDKDTQYF
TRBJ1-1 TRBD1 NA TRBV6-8 TGTGCCAGCAGCCAACAGGGGGCCACTGAAGCTTTCTTT CASSQQGATEAFF
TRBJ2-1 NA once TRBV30 TGTGCCGGAACGACGTGGAGGGGGGGCGAGCAGTTCTTC CAGTTWRGGEQFF
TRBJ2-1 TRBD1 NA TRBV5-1 TGCGCCAGCAGCTTGGGAACAGGGGGTTACAATGAGCAGTTCTTC CASSLGTGGYNEQFF
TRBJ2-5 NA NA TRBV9 TGTGCCAGCAGCCCCGAAGAGGTCCGGGGGGAGACCCAGTACTTC CASSPEEVRGETQYF
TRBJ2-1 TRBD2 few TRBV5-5 TGTGCCAGCAGCTTGGGGGGACTAGCGGGTGTCGATGAGCAGTTCTTC CASSLGGLAGVDEQFF
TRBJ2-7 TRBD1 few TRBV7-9 TGTGCCAGCAGCCCCAGGACAGGCTCAACCTACGAGCAGTACTTC CASSPRTGSTYEQYF
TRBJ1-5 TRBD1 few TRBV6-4 TGTGCCAGCAGAAAACAGGGGGCCGGGCAGCCCCAGCATTTT CASRKQGAGQPQHF
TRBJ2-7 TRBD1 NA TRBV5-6 TGTGCCAGCAGCTTCTTATCGGGACAGAAATCCTACGAGCAGTACTTC CASSFLSGQKSYEQYF
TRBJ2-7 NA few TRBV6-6 TGTGCCAGCCGCAGGGGAAGAGTCTACGAGCAGTACTTC CASRRGRVYEQYF
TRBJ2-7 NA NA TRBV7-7 TGTGCCAGCAGCCCGAGCACAGGGAAAAGCGAGCAGTACTTC CASSPSTGKSEQYF
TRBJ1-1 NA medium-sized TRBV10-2 TGCGCCAGCAGTACAGGGCTTAGTTACACTGAAGCTTTCTTT CASSTGLSYTEAFF
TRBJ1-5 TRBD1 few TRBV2 TGTGCCAGCAGTGGACAGGGGGCTTATCAGCCCCAGCATTTT CASSGQGAYQPQHF